The rows below give T cell receptor beta chains drawn from one sample of a study of identical twins. TCRdb called the 5' RACE reads again in MiXCR, with one record for every CDR3 protein. The sample lists just over 450,000 distinct CDR3 sequences; 13% to 15% were seen once. These data also formed part of another study, on yellow fever vaccine responses in identical twins.

The sequencing input was CD4+ T cells sorted from blood. The receptors here all came from a woman in her late teens or twenties in good health. Each CDR3 is given with its conserved first and last residue. D genes are given only for firm matches. Not every row has a clone size; where given, it reads once, few, many or a size class.

TGTGCCAGCAGTTTAAGGTCCGGAGATCAGCCCCAGCATTTT CASSLRSGDQPQHF 14 few TRBJ1-5 TRBV12-3/TRBV12-4 NA
TGTGCCAGCAGCCAAGATCTCGGCCAGGGGGCGAGGAGAAACACCATATATTTT CASSQDLGQGARRNTIYF 18 NA TRBJ1-3 TRBV4-2 TRBD1
TGCAGTGCTAGAGTTTTGCGGGAAGGGGGCAATGAGCAGTTCTTC CSARVLREGGNEQFF 15 few TRBJ2-1 TRBV20-1 NA
TGTGCCAGCAGCGCCCGAGGGAATTTAGCGGGAGGAGGAGTGGCAGATACGCAGTATTTT CASSARGNLAGGGVADTQYF 20 NA TRBJ2-3 TRBV9 TRBD2
TGCAGTGCTAGAGAGGGGGGTACGCAGTATTTT CSAREGGTQYF 11 NA TRBJ2-3 TRBV20-1 NA
TGTGCCAGCAGCTTGGGGGACAGGGGGAGGTACAATGAGCAGTTCTTC CASSLGDRGRYNEQFF 16 few TRBJ2-1 TRBV5-8 TRBD1
TGTGCCAGCAGCGTAGCCGGGGCCGACAATGAGCAGTTCTTC CASSVAGADNEQFF 14 few TRBJ2-1 TRBV9 NA
TGTGCCAGCAGCCCCGAGAATTCACCCCTCCACTTT CASSPENSPLHF 12 few TRBJ1-6 TRBV7-2 NA
TGCAGCGTTGAAGATCCACGGAACACAGATACGCAGTATTTT CSVEDPRNTDTQYF 14 NA TRBJ2-3 TRBV29-1 NA
TGTGCCAGCAGCTTGACCTTACAAGAGACCCAGTACTTC CASSLTLQETQYF 13 many TRBJ2-5 TRBV7-6 NA
TGTGCCAGCAGCTTGGTGGGGGCCCGCGGCACCGGGGAGCTGTTTTTT CASSLVGARGTGELFF 16 NA TRBJ2-2 TRBV5-5 NA
TGTGCCAGCAGCTTCTATCGGGGGAGCACAGATACGCAGTATTTT CASSFYRGSTDTQYF 15 NA TRBJ2-3 TRBV7-2 NA
TGTGCCATCACACAGGGGCCCGGGGAGCTGTTTTTT CAITQGPGELFF 12 NA TRBJ2-2 TRBV10-3 TRBD1
TGTGCCAGCAGCCCCACCGGGACAGGCCACTACGAGCAGTACTTC CASSPTGTGHYEQYF 15 NA TRBJ2-7 TRBV7-2 TRBD1
TGCAGTGCTAGAGCAAGTAGCTCCTACGAGCAGTACTTC CSARASSSYEQYF 13 NA TRBJ2-7 TRBV20-1 NA
TGCAGTGCTAGAGGGACGGAAGGCAATCAGCCCCAGCATTTT CSARGTEGNQPQHF 14 NA TRBJ1-5 TRBV20-1 NA
TGCAGTGCTAACCTAAGGGAAACAGATACGCAGTATTTT CSANLRETDTQYF 13 NA TRBJ2-3 TRBV20-1 NA
TGTGCCAGCAGGGATCTGGGGGGGCTGAACAATGAGCAGTTCTTC CASRDLGGLNNEQFF 15 NA TRBJ2-1 TRBV6-1 NA
TGCGCCAGCAGCCAAGATCAGGGGGCCAAAAACATTCAGTACTTC CASSQDQGAKNIQYF 15 NA TRBJ2-4 TRBV4-1 NA
TGTGCCAGCAGCCAAGTTTGGGCGGGGCAAGCATTCAATGAGCAGTTCTTC CASSQVWAGQAFNEQFF 17 many TRBJ2-1 TRBV4-2 NA
TGTGCCAGCTCACGAGCGGGACTAGCGGGATTGTCGCAGTACTTC CASSRAGLAGLSQYF 15 NA TRBJ2-7 TRBV18 TRBD2
TGTGCCAGCAGTCCGGCCCCGAGGTACACAGATACGCAGTATTTT CASSPAPRYTDTQYF 15 NA TRBJ2-3 TRBV7-2 NA
TGTGCCAGCAGCTTGGGGTCACGGGAACGTTTT CASSLGSRERF 11 few TRBJ1-4 TRBV5-8 NA
TGTGCCAGCAGCCGCGGGACAGGGGAGACCCAGTACTTC CASSRGTGETQYF 13 few TRBJ2-5 TRBV7-2 TRBD1
TGTGCCAGCAGCCCCCAGGACAGGGGGACAGATACGCAGTATTTT CASSPQDRGTDTQYF 15 few TRBJ2-3 TRBV9 TRBD1
TGTGCCAGCAGTTACGATCGGGGGAAAAGGCAGGCAGATACGCAGTATTTT CASSYDRGKRQADTQYF 17 NA TRBJ2-3 TRBV6-2/TRBV6-3 NA
TGTGCCAGCAGCCAAGATCTTGTCAATGAGCAGTTCTTC CASSQDLVNEQFF 13 few TRBJ2-1 TRBV14 NA
TGTGCCACCAGTGATTCAGGGGGTAGGTACAATGAGCAGTTCTTC CATSDSGGRYNEQFF 15 few TRBJ2-1 TRBV24-1 TRBD1
TGCAGTGCTAGAGCTAGCGGGAGTTCCAATGAGCAGTTCTTC CSARASGSSNEQFF 14 few TRBJ2-1 TRBV20-1 TRBD2
TGTGCCAGCAGCTTGATACGGGGGGACAGCTGGGAGACCCAGTACTTC CASSLIRGDSWETQYF 16 few TRBJ2-5 TRBV7-9 NA
TGTGCCAGCAGCCCGTTATTAGATACGCAGTATTTT CASSPLLDTQYF 12 many TRBJ2-3 TRBV11-2 NA
TGTGCCACCAGCAGAGAACCGGGACTAGCGGGATGGGGAAACGAGCAGTACTTC CATSREPGLAGWGNEQYF 18 few TRBJ2-7 TRBV15 TRBD2
TGTGCCAGCAGCTTAGGGGACAGTTCCGAGACCCAGTACTTC CASSLGDSSETQYF 14 few TRBJ2-5 TRBV7-6 TRBD1
TGCAGTGCTAGTTTAGGATGGAGAGGCACAGATACGCAGTATTTT CSASLGWRGTDTQYF 15 NA TRBJ2-3 TRBV20-1 NA
TGTGCCAGCAGTGAGACAGGGAATATGAACACTGAAGCTTTCTTT CASSETGNMNTEAFF 15 few TRBJ1-1 TRBV25-1 TRBD1
TGTGCCAGCAGTTTTCGGGAGGCTCTCCCTATATTC CASSFREALPIF 12 many TRBJ2-7 TRBV28 TRBD2
TGTGCCAGCAGTACGACTAGCGGGGGGCTCGCAGATACGCAGTATTTT CASSTTSGGLADTQYF 16 NA TRBJ2-3 TRBV6-1 TRBD2
TGTGCCACCAGCAGAGACAGGGGGGCCCCCTACGAGCAGTACTTC CATSRDRGAPYEQYF 15 few TRBJ2-7 TRBV15 NA
TGTGCCACCAAAGAACCTGCGGGGAGAGAGACCCAGTACTTC CATKEPAGRETQYF 14 many TRBJ2-5 TRBV15 NA
TGTGCCAGCAGGGGGCCCCGGGGGAACACCGGGGAGCTGTTTTTT CASRGPRGNTGELFF 15 few TRBJ2-2 TRBV6-1 NA
TGTGCCAGCAGTGTGGGGGGGCCTAACAATGAGCAGTTCTTC CASSVGGPNNEQFF 14 few TRBJ2-1 TRBV28 NA
TGTGCCACCAGCGTGTCGACGGATTCCTACGAGCAGTACTTC CATSVSTDSYEQYF 14 NA TRBJ2-7 TRBV15 NA
TGTGCCATCAAGCGGACTAGCACAGATACGCAGTATTTT CAIKRTSTDTQYF 13 NA TRBJ2-3 TRBV28 NA
TGTGCCAGCAGTCTAGGAGGATTAGTCTCCCAGTATTTT CASSLGGLVSQYF 13 few TRBJ2-3 TRBV7-9 NA
TGTGCCAGCAGTTTACGAAACCAGGACTACAATGAGCAGTTCTTC CASSLRNQDYNEQFF 15 few TRBJ2-1 TRBV27 NA
TGTGCCAGCAGCTTAGATGGCGGGGAGACCCAGTACTTC CASSLDGGETQYF 13 NA TRBJ2-5 TRBV11-3 NA
TGTGCCACCTCCTGGGGGGGGAATCAGCCCCAGCATTTT CATSWGGNQPQHF 13 many TRBJ1-5 TRBV12-3/TRBV12-4 NA
TGTGCCAGCAGTTTGAGGGACAGAAAAAACCAAGAGACCCAGTACTTC CASSLRDRKNQETQYF 16 NA TRBJ2-5 TRBV12-3/TRBV12-4 TRBD1
TGTGCCATCAGTGAGGCTAGCGGAAGTTACAATGAGCAGTTCTTC CAISEASGSYNEQFF 15 few TRBJ2-1 TRBV10-3 TRBD2
TGTGCCAGCAGTTCCTCGAGGGGGTATACGCAGTATTTT CASSSSRGYTQYF 13 NA TRBJ2-3 TRBV6-4 NA
TGCAGTGCTAGAGATTCCTTACGTAATGAGCAGTTCTTC CSARDSLRNEQFF 13 NA TRBJ2-1 TRBV20-1 NA
TGTGCCATCAGTGACCCCACACGCAACCAAGAGACCCAGTACTTC CAISDPTRNQETQYF 15 few TRBJ2-5 TRBV10-3 NA
TGTGCCAGCAGCCAAGGACTAGCGTATTCCTACGAGCAGTACTTC CASSQGLAYSYEQYF 15 many TRBJ2-7 TRBV12-3/TRBV12-4 TRBD2
TGTGCCAGCAGCAAACGGACAGGGTTGAACACCGGGGAGCTGTTTTTT CASSKRTGLNTGELFF 16 NA TRBJ2-2 TRBV7-2 TRBD1
TGTGCCACCAGCAGAGATGCACAGGGGGGGGATACGCAGTATTTT CATSRDAQGGDTQYF 15 few TRBJ2-3 TRBV15 NA
TGCGCCAGCAGCTTCTTGGCGGGAGTAAACACCGGGGAGCTGTTTTTT CASSFLAGVNTGELFF 16 many TRBJ2-2 TRBV5-1 TRBD2